These T cell receptor beta chains were read from a single sample in a study of shared clonotypes between healthy human individuals. Some clones are missing from TCRdb's copy, which holds only in-frame ones; the method was immunoSEQ multiplex PCR. The table lists about 560,000 clones, around three quarters of them singletons. The specimen sequenced was PBMCs. These receptor sequences come from a woman between 35 and 50 years old in good health. Some clones in this sample may be carry-over from other donors' samples. Each CDR3 is given with its conserved first and last residue. The order of the fields is V gene, D gene, J gene, CDR3 length, clone size, CDR3 protein, CDR3 DNA. The D gene is left open where the match is weak. Expanded clones get a size class; other rows say once, few or many, or leave the size out.

v_call: TRBV9
d_call: TRBD2
j_call: TRBJ2-5
cdr3_length: 15
clone_size: NA
cdr3_aa: CASTRAGGPEETQYF
cdr3_nt: TGTGCCAGCACCCGGGCGGGAGGGCCAGAAGAGACCCAGTACTTC

v_call: TRBV30
d_call: NA
j_call: TRBJ1-1
cdr3_length: 13
clone_size: NA
cdr3_aa: CAWSVQVNTEAFF
cdr3_nt: TGTGCCTGGAGTGTACAGGTGAACACTGAAGCTTTCTTT

v_call: TRBV4-2
d_call: TRBD1
j_call: TRBJ2-7
cdr3_length: 14
clone_size: NA
cdr3_aa: CASSQVTGDYEQYF
cdr3_nt: TGTGCCAGCAGCCAAGTCACAGGGGACTACGAGCAGTACTTC

v_call: TRBV19
d_call: TRBD2
j_call: TRBJ2-7
cdr3_length: 15
clone_size: NA
cdr3_aa: CASSIGTSGTYEQYF
cdr3_nt: TGTGCCAGTAGTATCGGGACTAGCGGAACCTACGAGCAGTACTTC

v_call: TRBV6-1
d_call: NA
j_call: TRBJ2-7
cdr3_length: 11
clone_size: NA
cdr3_aa: CASSDAYEQYF
cdr3_nt: TGTGCCAGCAGTGATGCGTACGAGCAGTACTTC

v_call: TRBV10-2
d_call: TRBD1
j_call: TRBJ1-6
cdr3_length: 13
clone_size: NA
cdr3_aa: CASLERGQSPLHF
cdr3_nt: TGCGCCAGCCTGGAGAGGGGGCAGTCACCCCTCCACTTT

v_call: TRBV28
d_call: NA
j_call: TRBJ2-1
cdr3_length: 15
clone_size: NA
cdr3_aa: CASSPPGASYNEQFF
cdr3_nt: TGTGCCAGCAGTCCGCCGGGCGCATCCTACAATGAGCAGTTCTTC

v_call: TRBV7-3
d_call: TRBD1
j_call: TRBJ2-7
cdr3_length: 14
clone_size: NA
cdr3_aa: CASSPGQGPREQYF
cdr3_nt: TGTGCCAGCAGCCCGGGACAGGGTCCTAGGGAGCAGTACTTC

v_call: TRBV7-2
d_call: NA
j_call: TRBJ1-5
cdr3_length: 13
clone_size: once
cdr3_aa: CASSRRVDQPQHF
cdr3_nt: TGTGCCAGCAGTCGCAGGGTGGATCAGCCCCAGCATTTT

v_call: TRBV6-1
d_call: NA
j_call: TRBJ1-2
cdr3_length: 14
clone_size: NA
cdr3_aa: CASIPPGKNYGYTF
cdr3_nt: TGTGCCAGCATCCCCCCAGGGAAAAACTATGGCTACACCTTC

v_call: TRBV5-1
d_call: NA
j_call: TRBJ1-4
cdr3_length: 15
clone_size: NA
cdr3_aa: CASSLGALAGEKLFF
cdr3_nt: TGCGCCAGCAGCTTGGGGGCACTAGCCGGTGAAAAACTGTTTTTT

v_call: TRBV10-1
d_call: TRBD1
j_call: TRBJ2-2
cdr3_length: 15
clone_size: many
cdr3_aa: CASSRDSANTGELFF
cdr3_nt: TGCGCCAGCAGTCGGGACAGCGCGAACACCGGGGAGCTGTTTTTT